The rows below give T cell receptor beta chains drawn from one sample of a study of T-cell reconstitution after alpha-beta-depleted transplantation in children. TCRdb fed the PCR reads into MiXCR, producing one record per CDR3 protein. The sample lists around 450,000 distinct CDR3 sequences; about 10% were seen once. This sample comprised PBMCs, obtained before TCRalphabeta/CD19-depleted stem cell transplant. All receptors derive from a child aged 2 to 15 with inherited bone marrow failure, due to receive a stem cell transplant. Each CDR3 is given with its conserved first and last residue. Clone sizes are given selectively: once, few, many, or a class where the clone is expanded.

>-|TRBV12-3/TRBV12-4
CASLGDRGYEQYF
>few|TRBV20-1
CSARDQGWQPQHF
>many|TRBV20-1
CSAHRDPTDTQYF
>many|TRBV7-9
CASSRDHFQETQYF
>many|TRBV27
CASSFRDGTNEQYF
>many|TRBV6-5
CASSYDRMGSPLHF
>many|TRBV9
CASSVSTDASYEQYF
>many|TRBV15
CATSRDRLGTEAFF
>many|TRBV12-3/TRBV12-4
CASSLRGLYEQYF
>many|TRBV30
CAWSPPPGEQYF
>many|TRBV21-1
CASSKKAGQHYGYTF
>few|TRBV27
CASGNRGLSQPQHF
>many|TRBV5-1
CASSQQGTEQYF
>many|TRBV12-3/TRBV12-4
CASSFGLAGVYNEQFF
>few|TRBV7-2
CASSLKSPGELFF
>few|TRBV19
CASSGVGEQFF
>many|TRBV12-3/TRBV12-4
CASSSPTTLYNEQFF
>few|TRBV7-9
CASSLGPSREIGNIQYF
>few|TRBV4-1
CASSQENEETHYPTQYF
>many|TRBV20-1
CSAIPGAGAHDEQYF
>many|TRBV11-1
CASSPNLGTTGSYNEQFF
>many|TRBV20-1
CSASPHRLGYNEQFF
>many|TRBV4-3
CASSQESRGQPQHF
>many|TRBV28
CASSDRVLAKNIQYF
>many|TRBV6-2/TRBV6-3
CASSYKVLGGDTQYF
>many|TRBV20-1
CSASTVWSTEAFF
>few|TRBV7-9
CASSLVLRANVLTF
>once|TRBV4-1
CASSQEGRAPDGYTF
>many|TRBV20-1
CSAQRQGASGYTF
>-|TRBV4-3
CASSQVGQGALWEQFF
>-|TRBV20-1
CSARGPASYYEQYF
>many|TRBV2
CASSEAHRPLWNEQFF
>many|TRBV6-5
CASSYSIMGGNEQFF
>-|TRBV29-1
CSVVIGVSSTDTQYF
>many|TRBV5-1
CASSLVGGATEAFF